One and the same sample provided the 25 T cell receptor beta chains below, sequenced in a study of blood T cell repertoires in COVID-19. The table came from immunoSEQ multiplex PCR; TCRdb's copy has only in-frame clones and leaves some out. This table has approximately 310,000 clones, 80% to 90% appearing once. Sample: PBMCs or T cells enriched from blood (not recorded which). These receptors were collected from a young man who had recovered from COVID-19.

The chain employs TRBV19 and TRBJ2-3, with a tentative D call TRBD1 (5 bases). Trimming left V 6 bases short and J 2 bases short, with 6 bases between. CDR3 size: 12 residues. CDR1 is LNHDA, CDR2 SQIVND, per germline (reference sequence). The CDR3: CASRGDTDTQYF. CDR3 coding DNA: TGTGCCAGTAGAGGGGACACAGATACGCAGTATTTT.

CDR3 residues: CASSVKTGGYTEAFF. The CDR3 DNA follows: TGTGCCAGCAGCGTAAAAACAGGGGGGTACACTGAAGCTTTCTTT. The chain has TRBV6-5 and TRBJ1-1; 8 bases are a match to TRBD1. Germline V gene lookup returns CDR1 MNHEY and CDR2 SVGAGI. The ends lost 6 bases at V and 3 bases at J; junction bases unmatched: 9. This CDR3 comprises 15 residues.

The chain joins TRBV6-5 to TRBJ1-5; no firm D call. The V end was cut by 10 bases, the J end by 0 bases, with 10 bases between. The CDR3 spans 13 residues. Germline CDR1 reads MNHEY; CDR2 reads SVGAGI. The CDR3 DNA sequence: TGTGCCACCTCAAGAGATAGCAATCAGCCCCAGCATTTT. Its protein is CATSRDSNQPQHF.

The J gene is TRBJ2-7, the V gene TRBV5-1, with 11 bases that match TRBD1. J was trimmed by 1 base and V by 1 base; bases with no gene match: 1. This CDR3 has 15 residues. Germline-derived CDR1 and CDR2 are SGHRS and YFSETQ. The CDR3 DNA is TGCGCCAGCAGCTTGTGGGACAGGGGGTCCTACGAGCAGTACTTC. It is translated as CASSLWDRGSYEQYF.

The chain uses TRBV2 and TRBJ2-2, with TRBD1 identical over 8 bases. This CDR3 is 15 amino acids long. Germline V CDR1 and CDR2: SNHLY, FYNNEI. Losses at the gene ends were 4 bases for V and 0 bases for J; bases not matched to a gene: 1. In DNA form, the CDR3 reads TGTGCCAGCAGTGGACAGGGGACGAACACCGGGGAGCTGTTTTTT. As protein: CASSGQGTNTGELFF.

The gene calls are TRBV9 and TRBJ1-2; D remains unclear. CDR1 is SGDLS, CDR2 YYNGEE, per germline. There are 16 residues in the CDR3. Trimming removed 4 bases at V and 4 bases at J, with 20 bases between. The CDR3 sequence is CASSLSPRRGGYGYTF. The CDR3, as DNA: TGTGCCAGCAGCCTCAGCCCGAGGCGGGGAGGCTATGGCTACACCTTC. Looking up the rest from reference TRBV9 and TRBJ1-2 gives the full variable domain: DSGVTQTPKHLITATGQRVTLRCSPRSGDLSVYWYQQSLDQGLQFLIQYYNGEERAKGNILERFSAQQFPDLHSELNLSSLELGDSALYFCASSLSPRRGGYGYTFGSGTRLTVV.

The chain is built from TRBV7-8 and TRBJ1-2, with a tentative D call TRBD1 (5 bases). The ends were cut back, 0 bases at V and 7 bases at J, with 12 bases in the middle. Germline CDR1 SGHVS, CDR2 FQNEAQ. The CDR3 has 14 residues. The CDR3 DNA reads as TGTGCCAGCAGCTTAGCAGGGGCCGACCTTGGCTACACCTTC. This codes for CASSLAGADLGYTF.

The chain couples TRBV3-1 (or the pseudogene TRBV3-2) to TRBJ1-2; weak D call: TRBD1 (6 bases). This CDR3 has 13 residues. CDR1 is LGHDT and CDR2 is YNNKEL in the germline V gene (reference sequence). V was cut by 8 bases and J by 4 bases, with 14 bases left in between. Written as DNA, the CDR3 is TGTGCCAGCTCCCCAGGGGTTGGCTATGGCTACACCTTC. This translates into CASSPGVGYGYTF.

Comment on this clone: Other DNA sequences of this sample code for an identical CDR3. The chain uses TRBV7-9 and TRBJ2-6; D may be TRBD2 (5 bases). Germline loops: CDR1 SEHNR, CDR2 FQNEAQ (reference sequence). Trimming took 2 bases from V and 1 from J, leaving 6 bases between them. The CDR3 has 15 residues. The CDR3, as DNA: TGTGCCAGCAGCTTAAGAGGGTCTGGGGCCAACGTCCTGACTTTC. Its protein product is CASSLRGSGANVLTF.

V is TRBV7-2 and J is TRBJ2-7, with unresolved D. V shed 6 bases and J shed 2 bases, with 11 bases lying between them. The germline gives CDR1 SGHTA, CDR2 FQGNSA. The CDR3 extends over 13 amino acids. The CDR3 DNA reads as TGTGCCAGCAGTCCCGTAGCTACCTACGAGCAGTACTTC. This encodes CASSPVATYEQYF.

CDR3 region: CASSYVRQGRTGELFF. The CDR3 nucleotides are TGTGCCAGCAGTTACGTAAGACAGGGGAGAACCGGGGAGCTGTTTTTT. The chain recombines TRBV6-5 with TRBJ2-2, with TRBD1 identical over 8 bases. The CDR3 is made up of 16 amino acids. With 2 bases clipped from V and 5 bases from J, the junction kept 7 bases outside the gene matches. The germline CDR1 and CDR2 sequences are MNHEY and SVGAGI.

The V call is TRBV19, the J call TRBJ1-2; 9 positions agree with TRBD1. Trimming took 5 bases from V and 0 from J; bases not matched to a gene: 4. From germline, CDR1 is LNHDA and CDR2 SQIVND (reference sequence). The CDR3 consists of 15 residues. The CDR3 spells CASSSRDRANYGYTF. CDR3 bases: TGTGCCAGTAGTTCCCGGGACAGGGCTAACTATGGCTACACCTTC. The full variable domain, its missing parts supplied by reference TRBV19 and TRBJ1-2, is DGGITQSPKYLFRKEGQNVTLSCEQNLNHDAMYWYRQDPGQGLRLIYYSQIVNDFQKGDIAEGYSVSREKKESFPLTVTSAQKNPTAFYLCASSSRDRANYGYTFGSGTRLTVV.

The chain links TRBV2 to TRBJ1-1; 9 nucleotides align to TRBD1. The CDR3 runs 13 residues. Germline CDR1 is SNHLY and CDR2 is FYNNEI. The V segment lost 6 bases and the J segment 7 bases; nucleotides outside the gene matches: 6. CDR3 nucleotides: TGTGCCAGCAGAGTGACAGGGGGAGGTGAAGCTTTCTTT. Its protein product is CASRVTGGGEAFF.

Details on this clone: The same CDR3 arises from other DNA sequences in this sample as well. CDR3 residues: CASSVGVSGGTDTQYF. In DNA, the CDR3 is TGTGCCAGCAGCGTAGGGGTCAGCGGGGGCACAGATACGCAGTATTTT. The rearrangement uses TRBV9 and TRBJ2-3; TRBD2 matches at 7 bases. V lost 0 bases and J lost 1; bases outside the gene matches: 5. Germline assignment: CDR1 SGDLS and CDR2 YYNGEE. The CDR3 is 16 amino acids.

The chain is built from TRBV6-6 and TRBJ2-1; D remains unclear. V shed 5 bases and J shed 4 bases, with 6 bases lying between them. Germline-derived CDR1 and CDR2 are MNHNY and SVGAGI (reference sequence). This CDR3 region has 12 residues. The CDR3 coding sequence is TGTGCCAGCAGTGGCCAGTACAATGAGCAGTTCTTC. Translation gives CASSGQYNEQFF.

The chain carries TRBV7-9 and TRBJ2-5, with D hard to call. Trimming left V 1 base short and J 5 bases short, with 8 bases between. CDR1 and CDR2 (germline): SEHNR, FQNEAQ (reference sequence). This CDR3 has 13 residues. The CDR3 coding sequence is TGTGCCAGCAGCTTAGTTTCCCGGGAGACCCAGTACTTC. This translates into CASSLVSRETQYF.

This clone was detected once. Other DNA sequences in this specimen translate into the identical CDR3. The chain is built from TRBV18 and TRBJ1-1; 7 bases align to TRBD1. Trimming at V came to 3 bases and at J to 2 bases, leaving 3 bases not matched to a gene. CDR1 is KGHSH and CDR2 is LQKENI in the germline V gene. The CDR3 covers 14 residues. In DNA, the CDR3 is TGTGCCAGCTCACCGGCAGGGGGTAACACTGAAGCTTTCTTT. Translation gives CASSPAGGNTEAFF.

As to this clone: The same CDR3 is also encoded by other DNA sequences in this sample. The DNA for the CDR3 is TGCGCCAGCAGCTTGGACGGGACAGCTATGAACACTGAAGCTTTCTTT. This codes for CASSLDGTAMNTEAFF. The rearrangement uses TRBV5-1 and TRBJ1-1; 7 positions agree with TRBD1. The germline CDR1 and CDR2 sequences are SGHRS and YFSETQ. CDR3 length equals 16 residues. J gave up 0 bases and V 0 bases, and 5 bases lay outside the gene matches.

The chain combines TRBV7-3 with TRBJ1-1, with a tentative D call TRBD1 (5 bases). This CDR3 has 16 amino acids. The germline CDR1 and CDR2 sequences are SGHTA and FQGTGA. Trimming removed 2 bases from V and 1 base from J, with 14 bases in between. The CDR3 protein is CASSLGRRQQNTEAFF. Written as DNA, the CDR3 is TGTGCCAGCAGCTTAGGCCGGCGACAGCAGAACACTGAAGCTTTCTTT.

The chain combines TRBV18 with TRBJ1-5, with D tentatively TRBD1 (5 bases). The CDR3 consists of 16 residues. Trimming left V 3 bases short and J 2 bases short, with 14 bases between. Germline V gene sequence: CDR1 KGHSH, CDR2 LQKENI. CDR3: CASSPTQGIGNQPQHF. The CDR3 nucleotides read TGTGCCAGCTCACCGACGCAGGGTATCGGCAATCAGCCCCAGCATTTT.

J is TRBJ2-5 and V is TRBV29-1, with TRBD2 identical over 13 bases. The trim removed 6 bases at V and 5 bases at J, leaving 6 bases unmatched. The CDR3 is made up of 14 amino acids. Germline V CDR1 and CDR2: SQVTM, ANQGSEA. The DNA of the CDR3 is TGCAGCGTGGCCCCGGGACTAGCGGGGGAGACCCAGTACTTC. It is translated as CSVAPGLAGETQYF.

The chain joins TRBV12-1 to TRBJ2-7; TRBD2 is the table's D call, not checked against the DNA. TRBV12-1 is classified as a pseudogene. CDR3 length equals 17 residues. Written as DNA, the CDR3 is TGTGCCAGCAGCTTTGAGGCCCCGGCTAGCGGACACTACGAGCAGTACTTC. Residues: CASSFEAPASGHYEQYF.

The V gene is TRBV7-8, the J gene TRBJ1-1, with TRBD1 matching 8 bases. Germline V CDR1 and CDR2: SGHVS, FQNEAQ. Trimming removed 5 bases from V and 2 bases from J; junction bases left unmatched: 4. The CDR3 covers 14 residues. The CDR3 sequence: CASSPQGANTEAFF. DNA of the CDR3: TGTGCCAGCAGCCCGCAGGGGGCAAACACTGAAGCTTTCTTT.

The chain combines TRBV19 with TRBJ1-5; D remains unclear. Per the germline V gene, CDR1 is LNHDA and CDR2 is SQIVND (reference sequence). V was cut by 6 bases and J by 0 bases, with 12 bases left in between. This CDR3 contains 15 residues. In DNA form, the CDR3 reads TGTGCCAGTAGAGCTCATGGGCGTAGCAATCAGCCCCAGCATTTT. Its protein product is CASRAHGRSNQPQHF.

This sequence joins TRBV5-4 and TRBJ2-2, with D tentatively TRBD1 (5 bases). Germline V gene data show CDR1 as SGHNT and CDR2 as YYREEE (reference sequence). The CDR3 runs 16 residues. V lost 0 bases and J 1 base, leaving 10 bases between the germline ends. The CDR3 nucleotides read TGTGCCAGCAGCTTGGCCAACAGGCGGAACACCGGGGAGCTGTTTTTT. It specifies CASSLANRRNTGELFF. The whole variable domain, filled in from reference TRBV5-4 and TRBJ2-2, reads ETGVTQSPTHLIKTRGQQVTLRCSSQSGHNTVSWYQQALGQGPQFIFQYYREEENGRGNFPPRFSGLQFPNYSSELNVNALELDDSALYLCASSLANRRNTGELFFGEGSRLTVL.